The clone carrying this T cell receptor beta chain was observed a handful of times. Germline V gene data show CDR1 as KGHDR and CDR2 as SFDVKD. The CDR3 runs 14 residues. With V trimmed by 5 bases and J by 9 bases, 8 bases remained unmatched. The data belong to a study of T cells after yellow fever vaccination. As TCR cDNA was made by 5'RACE template switching, a universal primer site and UMIs were added. TCRdb redid the calling of the 5' RACE reads with MiXCR, one entry per CDR3 protein. The sample contains 340,000 or so distinct CDR3 sequences, about 12% of which appear only once. V is TRBV24-1 and J is TRBJ2-2; TRBD1 matches 7 bases. The receptor was isolated from a man between 18 and 35 years old who received the YFV17D yellow fever vaccine. The material was CD4+ T cells sorted from PBMCs, obtained 15 days after the yellow fever booster vaccination. CDR3 in amino acids: CATSGQGVSRELFF. In nucleotides, the CDR3 is TGTGCCACCAGTGGGCAGGGGGTCAGCCGGGAGCTGTTTTTT.